These 10 T cell receptor beta chains came from one sample sequenced in a study of blood T cells in healthy people across ages. The second PCR ran 7 to 11 cycles with a sample-barcoded 5' primer and J-beta primers. TCRdb reanalysed the 5' RACE reads using MiXCR and keeps one entry per CDR3 protein. The repertoire holds 800,000 to 950,000 distinct CDR3 sequences, with roughly 29% as singletons. These data also formed part of another study, on T cells of mothers and their children.

The sequencing input was blood. Source of these receptors: a middle-aged woman in good health.

This sequence joins TRBV5-4 and TRBJ1-6, with TRBD1 matching over 7 bases. Germline lookup yields CDR1 SGHNT and CDR2 YYREEE (reference sequence). There are 15 residues in the CDR3. The V and J ends lost 4 bases and 8 bases, in that order; junction bases with no gene match: 9. This CDR3 is CASSPQGGSYSPLHF. DNA of the CDR3: TGTGCCAGCAGCCCCCAGGGGGGCAGCTATTCACCCCTCCACTTT.

The sample holds many counts of this clonotype. This chain uses TRBV2 with TRBJ2-3, with 9 bases fitting TRBD2. This CDR3 has 14 amino acids. Unmatched junction bases numbered 4, after V lost 6 bases and J lost 3 bases. In germline, CDR1 is SNHLY, CDR2 FYNNEI. CDR3 in amino acids: CASSVSGGTDTQYF. In DNA, the CDR3 is TGTGCCAGCAGCGTTAGCGGGGGTACAGATACGCAGTATTTT.

Details on this clonotype: It may be a read error: a sequence one base away is much more abundant. The chain combines TRBV5-1 with TRBJ1-2; D is uncertain. Germline V gives CDR1 SGHRS, CDR2 YFSETQ. The CDR3 is 12 residues long. Trimming removed 4 bases at V and 6 bases at J, with 10 bases between. CDR3 region: CASSLESHGYTF. Here the CDR3 DNA reads TGCGCCAGCAGCCTCGAGTCCCATGGCTACACCTTC. Together with reference TRBV5-1 and TRBJ1-2, the CDR3 gives the full variable domain: KAGVTQTPRYLIKTRGQQVTLSCSPISGHRSVSWYQQTPGQGLQFLFEYFSETQRNKGNFPGRFSGRQFSNSRSEMNVSTLELGDSALYLCASSLESHGYTFGSGTRLTVV.

This clonotype has more than one count but fewer than ten. The chain carries TRBV28 and TRBJ2-4, with D possibly called TRBD1 or TRBD2 (6 bases each). Germline CDR1 MDHEN, CDR2 SYDVKM. The CDR3 is 14 amino acids. Trimming left V 5 bases short and J 7 bases short, with 15 bases between. CDR3 nucleotide sequence: TGTGCCAGCAGTCCCATGCAGGGGAGGAACATTCAGTACTTC. Its translation: CASSPMQGRNIQYF. Supplemented by reference TRBV28 and TRBJ2-4, the full variable domain reads DVKVTQSSRYLVKRTGEKVFLECVQDMDHENMFWYRQDPGLGLRLIYFSYDVKMKEKGDIPEGYSVSREKKERFSLILESASTNQTSMYLCASSPMQGRNIQYFGAGTRLSVL.

This chain connects TRBV6-6 to TRBJ2-1, with a possible D match to TRBD1 (5 bases). In germline, CDR1 is MNHNY, CDR2 SVGAGI (reference sequence). CDR3 length equals 14 residues. The germline V and J ends were trimmed by 8 bases and 0 bases, with 11 bases remaining between them. The CDR3 nucleotides read TGTGCCAGCTTGCAGGGTAGCTCCTACAATGAGCAGTTCTTC. Protein product: CASLQGSSYNEQFF.

The rearrangement links TRBV7-9 to TRBJ1-1, with D hard to call. V dropped 10 bases and J dropped 1 base, with 10 bases sitting between them. The CDR3 contains 12 residues. The V gene's germline CDR1 is SEHNR and CDR2 FQNEAQ (reference sequence). CDR3 sequence reads: CATGGQNTEAFF. The CDR3 DNA reads TGTGCCACGGGCGGGCAGAACACTGAAGCTTTCTTT. Drawing the rest from reference TRBV7-9 and TRBJ1-1, the complete variable domain is DTGVSQNPRHKITKRGQNVTFRCDPISEHNRLYWYRQTLGQGPEFLTYFQNEAQLEKSRLLSDRFSAERPKGSFSTLEIQRTEQGDSAMYLCATGGQNTEAFFGQGTRLTVV.

In this sample, this clonotype turned up a few times. This chain connects TRBV3-1 to TRBJ2-3; D unresolved. The CDR3 is 13 residues long. V was pared by 4 bases and J by 10 bases, with 15 bases between. From germline, CDR1 is LGHDT and CDR2 YNNKEL (reference sequence). Here the CDR3 reads CASSPGLSHPQYF. The CDR3 region has the DNA TGTGCCAGCAGCCCAGGTTTGAGCCACCCGCAGTATTTT.

Many counts were recorded for this clonotype. V usage is TRBV29-1 and J usage is TRBJ2-1; TRBD2 is a possible D gene (5 bases). The CDR3 is made up of 11 amino acids. CDR1 and CDR2 (germline): SQVTM, ANQGSEA. V gave up 4 bases and J gave up 10 bases, with 11 bases separating them. The CDR3 region is CSVVLAKEQFF. In DNA, the CDR3 is TGCAGCGTTGTCCTAGCTAAGGAGCAGTTCTTC.

This chain links TRBV29-1 with TRBJ2-3; possible D gene TRBD2, 6 bases. Germline V gene sequence: CDR1 SQVTM, CDR2 ANQGSEA. The CDR3 loop spans 15 amino acids. V was pared by 6 bases and J by 1 base, with 17 bases between. CDR3 protein: CSVEGTGGGTDTQYF. The CDR3, as DNA: TGCAGCGTCGAGGGGACCGGGGGAGGCACAGATACGCAGTATTTT.

This sequence joins TRBV3-1 and TRBJ1-1; the D is unclear. With 0 bases removed from V and 3 bases from J, the gap between germline ends came to 8 bases. The germline V gene has CDR1 LGHDT and CDR2 YNNKEL (reference sequence). There are 14 residues in the CDR3. This CDR3 is CASSQDPKYTEAFF. CDR3 sequence (DNA): TGTGCCAGCAGCCAAGACCCCAAATACACTGAAGCTTTCTTT.